What follows are 28 T cell receptor beta chains derived from one specimen sequenced in a study of blood T cell repertoires in COVID-19. This table comes from immunoSEQ multiplex PCR, and its TCRdb copy is limited to in-frame clones, with some not included. The data show about 140,000 clones, with over 65% seen just once and approximately 4.5% held by the top ten. Sequencing input: peripheral blood. Every receptor here comes from a woman older than 75 with active or convalescent COVID-19.

This chain links TRBV4-1 with TRBJ2-7, with D hard to call. In germline, CDR1 is MGHRA, CDR2 YSYEKL. Deletions cut 4 bases from V and 0 bases from J, with 13 bases between. The CDR3 extends over 15 amino acids. As DNA, the CDR3 is TGCGCCAGCAGCCGCGGTAGCTTTAACTCCTACGAGCAGTACTTC. This sequence encodes CASSRGSFNSYEQYF.

In its sample, this clone was seen a few times. J is TRBJ1-3 and V is TRBV3-1 (or the pseudogene TRBV3-2); D might be TRBD1 (5 bases). Trimming took 1 base from V and 0 from J, leaving 7 bases between them. The germline CDR1 and CDR2 sequences are LGHDT and YNNKEL (reference sequence). This CDR3 is 15 amino acids long. The DNA of the CDR3 is TGTGCCAGCAGCCAAGGGACACTCTCTGGAAACACCATATATTTT. Its protein is CASSQGTLSGNTIYF.

V is TRBV9 and J is TRBJ2-2; 7 bases agree with TRBD1. Germline CDR1 SGDLS, CDR2 YYNGEE. Unmatched junction bases numbered 1, after V lost 2 bases and J lost 3 bases. The CDR3 length is 14 residues. CDR3 sequence: CASSVGQYTGELFF. In DNA form, the CDR3 reads TGTGCCAGCAGCGTGGGACAGTACACCGGGGAGCTGTTTTTT.

The CDR3 region is CASSQDLKQRGNQPQHF. The CDR3 region has the DNA TGCGCCAGCAGCCAAGATCTGAAACAGCGGGGGAATCAGCCCCAGCATTTT. V usage is TRBV4-3 and J usage is TRBJ1-5, with D possibly matching TRBD1 (5 bases). This CDR3 contains 17 residues. Germline V gene sequence: CDR1 LGHNA, CDR2 YSLEER. V shed 0 bases and J shed 4 bases, with 16 bases lying between them.

A few counts support this clone. The chain is built from TRBV7-9 and TRBJ2-6, with 7 bases aligning to TRBD1. From germline, CDR1 is SEHNR and CDR2 FQNEAQ (reference sequence). The V and J ends lost 0 bases and 6 bases, in that order; junction bases with no gene match: 8. The CDR3 runs to 17 residues. CDR3 sequence (DNA): TGTGCCAGCAGCTTAGCGACAGGGACGAGAGCGGCCAACGTCCTGACTTTC. Translated: CASSLATGTRAANVLTF.

V usage is TRBV19 and J usage is TRBJ2-1; TRBD1 is a possible D gene (5 bases). V was pared by 1 base and J by 4 bases, with 11 bases between. The CDR3 consists of 15 residues. Germline V gene sequence: CDR1 LNHDA, CDR2 SQIVND (reference sequence). CDR3 residues: CASSIVDRIYNEQFF. The CDR3 nucleotides read TGTGCCAGTAGTATAGTCGACAGAATTTACAATGAGCAGTTCTTC.

The rearrangement links TRBV29-1 to TRBJ1-2; tentative D call: TRBD1 (5 bases). Germline lookup yields CDR1 SQVTM and CDR2 ANQGSEA. This CDR3 spans 11 amino acids. Trimming left V 7 bases short and J 7 bases short, with 13 bases between. Written as DNA, the CDR3 is TGCAGCGCCTGGACACAGGCTGGCTACACCTTC. Translating it yields CSAWTQAGYTF.

The V and J genes are TRBV5-1 and TRBJ1-5, with 10 bases that match TRBD1. The V segment lost 6 bases and the J segment 5 bases; nucleotides outside the gene matches: 14. Per germline, CDR1 SGHRS and CDR2 YFSETQ. The CDR3 sequence is 17 residues long. This CDR3 reads CASIPYSSTGGYQPQHF. CDR3 nucleotides: TGCGCCAGCATCCCTTATAGTTCGACAGGGGGCTATCAGCCCCAGCATTTT.

This clone was seen a single time. The chain carries TRBV18 and TRBJ1-2, with 12 bases lining up with TRBD1. The V and J ends lost 1 base and 2 bases, in that order; junction bases with no gene match: 2. CDR1 and CDR2 (germline): KGHSH, LQKENI. The CDR3 covers 16 residues. The CDR3 loop is CASSPRDRGPNYGYTF. CDR3 DNA sequence: TGTGCCAGCTCACCACGGGACAGGGGGCCCAACTATGGCTACACCTTC.

The chain uses TRBV18 and TRBJ2-7; D is undetermined. The V end was cut by 6 bases, the J end by 3 bases, with 6 bases between. The CDR3 is 11 amino acids. Germline-derived CDR1 and CDR2 are KGHSH and LQKENI. This CDR3 is CASSQNYEQYF. The CDR3 nucleotides read TGTGCCAGCTCGCAGAACTACGAGCAGTACTTC.

CDR3 in amino acids: CASSPQDRVTHEQYF. As DNA, the CDR3 is TGTGCCAGCAGCCCCCAGGACAGGGTAACCCACGAGCAGTACTTC. The chain is built from TRBV7-2 and TRBJ2-7, with TRBD1 identical over 8 bases. V shed 5 bases and J 5 bases; nucleotides not matched to a gene: 11. The CDR3 spans 15 residues. Germline CDR1 and CDR2: SGHTA and FQGNSA.

The V gene is TRBV4-2, the J gene TRBJ2-1; tentatively, D is TRBD2 (6 bases). CDR3 length: 16 residues. Trimming took 3 bases from V and 5 from J, leaving 17 bases between them. Per germline, CDR1 LGHNA and CDR2 YNFKEQ. CDR3 residues: CASSQDPGSLNNEQFF. The CDR3 region has the DNA TGTGCCAGCAGCCAGGACCCCGGGAGTCTAAACAATGAGCAGTTCTTC.

The gene calls are TRBV19 and TRBJ1-1; tentative D call: TRBD1 (5 bases). This CDR3 contains 17 residues. Germline CDR1 is LNHDA and CDR2 is SQIVND (reference sequence). With 5 bases removed from V and 0 bases from J, the gap between germline ends came to 19 bases. Here the CDR3 DNA reads TGTGCCAGTAGTTCCCGGACCGCTCTGGGGCTGAACACTGAAGCTTTCTTT. Encoded protein: CASSSRTALGLNTEAFF.

This clone was detected once. The chain carries TRBV2 and TRBJ1-1; D remains ambiguous. The CDR3 contains 13 residues. V gave up 6 bases and J gave up 1 base, with 9 bases separating them. Germline V gene sequence: CDR1 SNHLY, CDR2 FYNNEI. Here the CDR3 DNA reads TGTGCCAGCAGGGGCATTGGGAACACTGAAGCTTTCTTT. Its protein is CASRGIGNTEAFF.

The chain couples TRBV5-1 to TRBJ2-2, with TRBD1 matching 8 bases. Germline trimming cut 3 bases from V and 6 bases from J; bases unmatched to any gene: 7. This CDR3 region has 15 residues. Germline values: CDR1 SGHRS, CDR2 YFSETQ. Here the CDR3 DNA reads TGCGCCAGCAGCTCGCGGACAGGGTATCCCGGGGAGCTGTTTTTT. Its translation is CASSSRTGYPGELFF. Full variable domain (rest looked up from reference TRBV5-1 and TRBJ2-2): KAGVTQTPRYLIKTRGQQVTLSCSPISGHRSVSWYQQTPGQGLQFLFEYFSETQRNKGNFPGRFSGRQFSNSRSEMNVSTLELGDSALYLCASSSRTGYPGELFFGEGSRLTVL.

This clone showed up just once. The V gene is TRBV27, the J gene TRBJ1-5; TRBD1 is a possible D gene (6 bases). The CDR3 has 12 amino acids. Germline CDR1 and CDR2: MNHEY and SMNVEV (reference sequence). V lost 5 bases and J 11 bases, leaving 13 bases between the germline ends. In DNA, the CDR3 is TGTGCCAGCAGTACGACAGGTAAATCCCAGCATTTT. As protein: CASSTTGKSQHF.

Ten or more counts support this clone. The chain combines TRBV4-1 with TRBJ2-2; no clear D gene. CDR1 and CDR2 from the germline V gene are MGHRA and YSYEKL. The CDR3 spans 14 residues. V lost 2 bases and J lost 5, with 9 bases in between. The CDR3, as DNA: TGCGCCAGCAGCCAAAGTGCACGGACCGGGGAGCTGTTTTTT. Residues: CASSQSARTGELFF.

The chain combines TRBV7-6 with TRBJ1-6; D perhaps matches TRBD1 (6 bases). The CDR3 loop spans 15 amino acids. Trimming took off 5 bases at V and 5 bases at J, with 13 bases between the two ends. The germline CDR1 and CDR2 sequences are SGHVS and FNYEAQ. The chain's CDR3 is CASSPRQGNNSPLHF. As DNA, the CDR3 is TGTGCCAGCAGCCCAAGGCAGGGGAATAATTCACCCCTCCACTTT.

The chain carries TRBV6-5 and TRBJ1-2, with 11 bases lining up with TRBD1. The CDR3 contains 16 residues. Germline V gene lookup returns CDR1 MNHEY and CDR2 SVGAGI. Unmatched junction bases numbered 7, after V lost 4 bases and J lost 3 bases. The CDR3 protein is CASSSHRTGGDYGYTF. DNA for the CDR3: TGTGCCAGCAGTTCCCATCGGACAGGGGGCGACTATGGCTACACCTTC.

The chain uses TRBV5-1 and TRBJ2-1; 15 positions agree with TRBD2. CDR1 is SGHRS and CDR2 is YFSETQ in the germline V gene. The CDR3 sequence is 17 residues long. Trimming took 4 bases from V and 7 from J; bases not matched to a gene: 9. The DNA of the CDR3 is TGCGCCAGCAGCGGCCGGACTAGCGGGGGGGCCTGGAATGAGCAGTTCTTC. Protein sequence: CASSGRTSGGAWNEQFF.

The genes are TRBV9 and TRBJ1-2; 9 bases are shared with TRBD1. Germline V gene lookup returns CDR1 SGDLS and CDR2 YYNGEE. This CDR3 spans 15 amino acids. The V gene end was trimmed by 3 bases and the J gene end by 4 bases; junction bases not matched to a gene: 7. The CDR3, as DNA: TGTGCCAGCAGCGGGGGGACAGGGTCTGGCTATGGCTACACCTTC. Encoded protein: CASSGGTGSGYGYTF.

This chain links TRBV21-1 with TRBJ1-2; TRBD1, the table's D call, lacks a check against the DNA. TRBV21-1 is recorded as a pseudogene. There are 16 residues in the CDR3. The CDR3 sequence: CASSPQVGQGDYGYTF. The CDR3 DNA is TGTGCCAGCAGCCCTCAGGTCGGACAGGGGGACTATGGCTACACCTTC.

This chain connects TRBV27 to TRBJ2-4, with D maybe TRBD2 (6 bases). Per the germline V gene, CDR1 is MNHEY and CDR2 is SMNVEV (reference sequence). Trimming left V 3 bases short and J 7 bases short, with 16 bases between. CDR3 length: 15 amino acids. The CDR3 DNA sequence: TGTGCCAGCAGTTTTCGGGGGTTGGTTAATAACATTCAGTACTTC. The encoded protein is CASSFRGLVNNIQYF.

V gene TRBV4-1 combines with J gene TRBJ1-1, with TRBD1 matching 7 bases. The CDR3 totals 16 residues. Per the germline V gene, CDR1 is MGHRA and CDR2 is YSYEKL. Trimming took 7 bases from V and 0 from J; bases not matched to a gene: 11. The CDR3 is CASNPTAGGLNTEAFF. CDR3 DNA: TGCGCCAGCAACCCGACGGCAGGGGGTTTGAACACTGAAGCTTTCTTT.

This chain links TRBV6-1 with TRBJ2-2; 8 nucleotides match TRBD1. Germline V gene lookup returns CDR1 MNHNS and CDR2 SASEGT. CDR3 size: 16 residues. Trimming cost V 4 bases and J 0 bases; bases outside gene matches: 4. This CDR3 reads CASSVTGVTNTGELFF. Here the CDR3 DNA reads TGTGCCAGCAGTGTGACAGGGGTTACGAACACCGGGGAGCTGTTTTTT.

The rearrangement links TRBV6-2 or TRBV6-3 to TRBJ2-1, with 14 bases lining up with TRBD2. V trimming: 2 bases; J trimming: 0 bases; junction bases outside the gene matches: 9. Per the germline V gene, CDR1 is MNHEY and CDR2 is SVGEGT. This CDR3 has 20 residues. As DNA, the CDR3 is TGTGCCAGCAGTTACCGAACTGGACTAGCGGGGGGTTTCTCCTACAATGAGCAGTTCTTC. Translated: CASSYRTGLAGGFSYNEQFF.

The CDR3 bases are TGTGCCAGCTCACCCTCAACAGGGTCCGAGCAGTACTTC. It translates to CASSPSTGSEQYF. The rearrangement joins TRBV18 to TRBJ2-7; TRBD1 might be the D (6 bases). This CDR3 comprises 13 residues. V lost 3 bases to trimming and J lost 6 bases, with 12 bases between them. Germline V gene data show CDR1 as KGHSH and CDR2 as LQKENI.

The rearrangement links TRBV10-2 to TRBJ1-2, with 7 bases identical to TRBD1. This CDR3 has 14 residues. Trimming took 6 bases from V and 7 from J; bases not matched to a gene: 11. CDR1 WSHSY and CDR2 SAAADI come from the germline V gene. The chain's CDR3 is CASSRDSRSIGYTF. In DNA, the CDR3 is TGCGCCAGCAGCAGGGACAGCCGATCTATTGGCTACACCTTC.